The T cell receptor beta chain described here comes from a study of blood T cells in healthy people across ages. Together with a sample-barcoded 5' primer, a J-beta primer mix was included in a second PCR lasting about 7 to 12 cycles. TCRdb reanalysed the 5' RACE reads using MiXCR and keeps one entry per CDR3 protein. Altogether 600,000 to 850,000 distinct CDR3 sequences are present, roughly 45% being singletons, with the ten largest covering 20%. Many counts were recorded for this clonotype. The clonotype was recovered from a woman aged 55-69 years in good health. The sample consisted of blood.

CDR3 residues: CASSRDGKETQYF. The CDR3 nucleotides are TGTGCCAGCAGCAGGGACGGGAAAGAGACCCAGTACTTC. The V and J genes are TRBV7-3 and TRBJ2-5, with D possibly being TRBD1 or TRBD2 (5 bases each). Per the germline V gene, CDR1 is SGHTA and CDR2 is FQGTGA. CDR3 length equals 13 residues. V lost 5 bases and J 3 bases, leaving 10 bases between the germline ends.